A single sample is the source of the 23 T cell receptor beta chains below, sequenced in a study of early T cells in non-severe SARS-CoV-2 infection. A single record per CDR3 protein comes from TCRdb applying MiXCR to the 5' RACE reads. The sample carries about 18,000 distinct CDR3 sequences, around 6.1% recorded once. The sequenced material came from whole blood. The receptors were gathered from an adult who was a healthcare worker with PCR-confirmed SARS-CoV-2 infection or an uninfected control (not recorded which).

This clonotype showed up many times. The chain is built from TRBV21-1 and TRBJ2-7; the D call of TRBD2 is as the table states it, not checked on the DNA. TRBV21-1 is marked as a pseudogene. The length of the CDR3 is 15 residues. CDR3 protein: CASSKAGRGAYEQYF. The CDR3 DNA is TGTGCCAGCAGCAAAGCAGGGAGGGGAGCCTACGAGCAGTACTTC.

In its sample, this clonotype ranks as medium-sized. This sequence joins TRBV25-1 and TRBJ2-2, with 10 bases identical to TRBD1. Germline V gives CDR1 MGHDK, CDR2 SYGVNS. The CDR3 runs 15 residues. V shed 7 bases, J shed 3 bases, and the junction held 5 bases outside the gene matches. The CDR3 protein is CASIPGTGDTGELFF. For the CDR3, the DNA is TGTGCCAGCATCCCCGGGACAGGGGACACCGGGGAGCTGTTTTTT.

At least ten counts were recorded for this clonotype. CDR3 bases: TGTGCCAGCAGTTTGTCAGGGACAGCAAATCAGCCCCAGCATTTT. Its protein is CASSLSGTANQPQHF. The chain recombines TRBV12-3 or TRBV12-4 with TRBJ1-5, with 7 bases fitting TRBD1. CDR3 size: 15 residues. Trimming took 3 bases from V and 4 from J; bases not matched to a gene: 6.

This clonotype appeared a few times. This chain connects TRBV2 to TRBJ2-5; D tentatively reads TRBD1 or TRBD2 (5 bases each). This CDR3 contains 14 residues. V dropped 2 bases and J dropped 4 bases, with 11 bases sitting between them. Looked up from germline, CDR1 is SNHLY and CDR2 is FYNNEI. CDR3 nucleotide sequence: TGTGCCAGCAGTGAAATCACAGGAGGAGAGACCCAGTACTTC. The encoded protein is CASSEITGGETQYF. Full variable domain (remainder filled in from reference TRBV2 and TRBJ2-5): EPEVTQTPSHQVTQMGQEVILRCVPISNHLYFYWYRQILGQKVEFLVSFYNNEISEKSEIFDDQFSVERPDGSNFTLKIRSTKLEDSAMYFCASSEITGGETQYFGPGTRLLVL.

This clonotype showed up many times. The V and J genes are TRBV11-2 and TRBJ1-2; TRBD1 might be the D (5 bases). The V and J ends lost 2 bases and 0 bases respectively, with 10 bases between them. CDR1 and CDR2 from the germline V gene are SGHAT and FQNNGV. The CDR3 loop spans 15 amino acids. CDR3: CASSLRGVPNYGYTF. DNA of the CDR3: TGTGCCAGCAGCTTAAGGGGCGTTCCTAACTATGGCTACACCTTC.

This clonotype was observed many times. The DNA for the CDR3 is TGCAGTGCTAGAGTGGCGGGACAAAAAAATCGCGCCCAGTACTTC. Encoded protein: CSARVAGQKNRAQYF. The rearrangement links TRBV20-1 to TRBJ2-5; D may be TRBD1 or TRBD2 (6 bases each). Trimming shortened V by 1 base and J by 9 bases, and 21 bases separated the two germline ends. CDR1 and CDR2 (germline): DFQATT, SNEGSKA (reference sequence). The CDR3 is 15 residues long.

This clonotype was seen repeatedly, ten times or more. The V call is TRBV7-9, the J call TRBJ2-7; a weak D match, TRBD1 (5 bases). CDR3 length: 13 amino acids. Germline lookup yields CDR1 SEHNR and CDR2 FQNEAQ (reference sequence). The V end lost 2 bases, the J end lost 4 bases, and 9 bases lay between the germline ends. DNA for the CDR3: TGTGCCAGCAGCTTACCCACAGGATACGAGCAGTACTTC. As protein: CASSLPTGYEQYF.

This clonotype was seen only a few times. The rearrangement joins TRBV4-1 to TRBJ2-7, with 8 bases aligning to TRBD1. The trim removed 1 base at V and 5 bases at J, leaving 4 bases unmatched. CDR1 is MGHRA, CDR2 YSYEKL, per germline. The CDR3 length is 14 residues. This CDR3 is CASSQVDRADEQYF. The CDR3 DNA reads as TGCGCCAGCAGCCAAGTGGACAGGGCCGACGAGCAGTACTTC.

The table lists this clonotype with many counts. This chain connects TRBV14 to TRBJ1-1, with D perhaps matching TRBD1 (6 bases). The CDR3 loop spans 15 amino acids. CDR1 is SGHDN and CDR2 is FVKESK in the germline V gene. Trimming took off 4 bases at V and 0 bases at J, with 12 bases between the two ends. The CDR3 reads CASSRKNRVNTEAFF. For the CDR3, the DNA is TGTGCCAGCAGCCGTAAGAACAGGGTGAACACTGAAGCTTTCTTT.

Ten or more counts support this clonotype. This chain links TRBV28 with TRBJ1-2, with 11 bases fitting TRBD1. With 6 bases clipped from V and 6 bases from J, the junction kept 9 bases outside the gene matches. The germline gives CDR1 MDHEN, CDR2 SYDVKM. The CDR3 is 15 residues long. The CDR3 reads CASSPSDRGRNGYTF. The DNA for the CDR3 is TGTGCCAGCAGCCCATCGGACAGGGGGCGGAATGGCTACACCTTC.

This clonotype was picked up many times. CDR3 sequence: CASSLVPGNNQPQHF. The DNA for the CDR3 is TGTGCCAGCAGCTTAGTTCCAGGGAACAATCAGCCCCAGCATTTT. The genes are TRBV7-8 and TRBJ1-5, with D tentatively TRBD1 (5 bases). V was cut by 1 base and J by 3 bases, with 10 bases left in between. Looked up from germline, CDR1 is SGHVS and CDR2 is FQNEAQ. This CDR3 is 15 amino acids long.

This clonotype showed up many times. The chain links TRBV29-1 to TRBJ2-2; the match to TRBD2 covers 12 bases. Germline assignment: CDR1 SQVTM and CDR2 ANQGSEA. The V gene end was trimmed by 0 bases and the J gene end by 6 bases; junction bases not matched to a gene: 5. The CDR3 length is 16 residues. The CDR3 DNA sequence: TGCAGCGTTGAAGATCGGCTAGCGGGAGGGCCCGGGGAGCTGTTTTTT. Translating gives CSVEDRLAGGPGELFF.

This clonotype was seen repeatedly, ten times or more. V gene TRBV11-2 combines with J gene TRBJ1-5, with D unclear. Trimming pared 5 bases from V and 2 bases from J, leaving 16 bases between. CDR1 SGHAT and CDR2 FQNNGV come from the germline V gene. This CDR3 is built from 16 residues. The CDR3 nucleotides read TGTGCCAGCAGCCTTGCTCCGACCCGGGGCAATCAGCCCCAGCATTTT. Translated: CASSLAPTRGNQPQHF.

This clonotype appeared many times. This chain connects TRBV7-2 to TRBJ2-3; D gene ambiguous. The germline gives CDR1 SGHTA, CDR2 FQGNSA. V was cut by 0 bases and J by 5 bases, with 9 bases left in between. This CDR3 contains 14 residues. CDR3 protein: CASSLAGSIDTQYF. The CDR3 DNA reads as TGTGCCAGCAGCTTAGCGGGATCCATAGATACGCAGTATTTT.

The table lists this clonotype with many counts. V is TRBV15 and J is TRBJ1-1, with D perhaps matching TRBD1 (6 bases). The CDR3 spans 16 residues. Trimming left V 0 bases short and J 4 bases short, with 15 bases between. Germline lookup yields CDR1 LNHNV and CDR2 YYDKDF (reference sequence). In DNA form, the CDR3 reads TGTGCCACCAGCAGAGAAAGCCCAGGGGCCATCACTGAAGCTTTCTTT. It translates to CATSRESPGAITEAFF.

The J gene is TRBJ2-7, the V gene TRBV12-3 or TRBV12-4; TRBD2 matches at 11 bases. The CDR3 is 16 amino acids. The ends lost 2 bases at V and 6 bases at J; junction bases unmatched: 9. The CDR3 DNA follows: TGTGCCAGCAGTTTAAGACTAGCGGGAAGCTTGAGCGAGCAGTACTTC. The encoded protein is CASSLRLAGSLSEQYF.

This clonotype came up many times. The chain joins TRBV6-2 or TRBV6-3 to TRBJ2-1; TRBD2 is a possible D gene (6 bases). The CDR3 runs to 15 residues. Trimming shortened V by 6 bases and J by 9 bases, and 21 bases separated the two germline ends. CDR1 is MNHEY and CDR2 is SVGEGT in the germline V gene. CDR3 nucleotide sequence: TGTGCCAGCAGCCGCCCAGCGGGTTTAGGGGTTGAGCAGTTCTTC. It codes for CASSRPAGLGVEQFF.

The V gene is TRBV2, the J gene TRBJ1-5, with a tentative D call TRBD1 (5 bases). The CDR3 loop spans 13 amino acids. V lost 4 bases to trimming and J lost 5 bases, with 9 bases between them. CDR1 is SNHLY, CDR2 FYNNEI, per germline. Here the CDR3 DNA reads TGTGCCAGCAGTGGGGACCGGGATCAGCCCCAGCATTTT. It codes for CASSGDRDQPQHF.

This clonotype was detected many times. The J gene is TRBJ2-7, the V gene TRBV6-5; 12 positions match TRBD2. CDR3 length: 16 residues. CDR1 and CDR2 from the germline V gene are MNHEY and SVGAGI. J lost 0 bases, V lost 6 bases, and 6 bases had no gene match. For the CDR3, the DNA is TGTGCCAGCAGCCCCGGGACTAGCGGGTTCTCCTACGAGCAGTACTTC. Amino acids: CASSPGTSGFSYEQYF.

The table lists this clonotype with many counts. This chain links TRBV4-2 with TRBJ2-7; D ambiguous. V lost 0 bases to trimming and J lost 6 bases, with 18 bases between them. There are 16 residues in the CDR3. Germline V gene lookup returns CDR1 LGHNA and CDR2 YNFKEQ. This CDR3 is CASSQEFGVIAGEQYF. CDR3 DNA: TGTGCCAGCAGCCAAGAGTTTGGGGTAATAGCAGGCGAGCAGTACTTC.

Points on this clonotype: A much bigger clone sits one base away, suggesting this may be a read error. The rearrangement uses TRBV11-2 and TRBJ2-1; 9 positions match TRBD2. This CDR3 comprises 15 residues. The trim removed 5 bases at V and 0 bases at J, leaving 2 bases unmatched. Germline-derived CDR1 and CDR2 are SGHAT and FQNNGV. CDR3 bases: TGTGCCAGCAGCCTTAGCGGGAGCTCCTACAATGAGCAGTTCTTC. This gives the protein CASSLSGSSYNEQFF.

This clonotype was seen many times. The rearrangement joins TRBV25-1 to TRBJ1-1, with 7 bases aligning to TRBD1. This CDR3 has 13 amino acids. Unmatched junction bases numbered 2, after V lost 7 bases and J lost 0 bases. Germline lookup yields CDR1 MGHDK and CDR2 SYGVNS. CDR3 sequence: CASTGGLNTEAFF. Written as DNA, the CDR3 is TGTGCCAGCACAGGGGGGCTGAACACTGAAGCTTTCTTT. The whole variable domain, filled in from reference TRBV25-1 and TRBJ1-1, reads EADIYQTPRYLVIGTGKKITLECSQTMGHDKMYWYQQDPGMELHLIHYSYGVNSTEKGDLSSESTVSRIRTEHFPLTLESARPSHTSQYLCASTGGLNTEAFFGQGTRLTVV.

This clonotype showed up just a few times. V is TRBV27 and J is TRBJ1-6; the match to TRBD1 covers 10 bases. In germline, CDR1 is MNHEY, CDR2 SMNVEV (reference sequence). This CDR3 has 14 residues. Trimming cost V 8 bases and J 8 bases; bases outside gene matches: 6. The CDR3 sequence: CASAPGTGDSPLHF. The CDR3 DNA reads as TGTGCCAGCGCCCCAGGGACAGGGGATTCACCCCTCCACTTT.